The rows below give T cell receptor beta chains drawn from one sample of a study of blood T cell repertoires in COVID-19. Clones were sequenced by immunoSEQ multiplex PCR, and TCRdb holds only the in-frame ones, with some missing. The sample shows 230,000 or so clones, 80% to 85% of them seen only once. Input material: PBMCs or T cells enriched from blood (not recorded which). The receptors derive from a man aged 50-60 years who had recovered from COVID-19. Both conserved end residues are trimmed from each CDR3. Clone size is given for some rows only: seen once, a few or many times, or a class if the clone is expanded.

v_call: TRBV9; clone_size: .; cdr3_aa: ASRESGGNTIY
v_call: TRBV3-1/TRBV3-2; clone_size: .; cdr3_aa: ASSRTSGRAADEQY
v_call: TRBV11-2; clone_size: .; cdr3_aa: ASFEGVLGTDTQY
v_call: TRBV6-5; clone_size: .; cdr3_aa: ASSRAGGAQETQY
v_call: TRBV5-6; clone_size: .; cdr3_aa: ASSWTVARETQY
v_call: TRBV7-9; clone_size: .; cdr3_aa: ASSQGETQY
v_call: TRBV2; clone_size: .; cdr3_aa: ASSGQLGNTIY
v_call: TRBV9; clone_size: .; cdr3_aa: ASSFSGSRGNTIY
v_call: TRBV5-4; clone_size: .; cdr3_aa: ASSSGTQNEKLF
v_call: TRBV27; clone_size: .; cdr3_aa: ASSPRTGAGGNYEQY
v_call: TRBV7-2; clone_size: .; cdr3_aa: ASSTTPGTSGKQETQY
v_call: TRBV6-2/TRBV6-3; clone_size: .; cdr3_aa: ASSYSAHSGNTIY
v_call: TRBV12-3/TRBV12-4; clone_size: .; cdr3_aa: ASSQGVTGELF
v_call: TRBV10-1; clone_size: .; cdr3_aa: ASSDAGVYEQF
v_call: TRBV12-3/TRBV12-4; clone_size: few; cdr3_aa: ASSLLGSGAF
v_call: TRBV6-5; clone_size: .; cdr3_aa: ASRYRDWSVDEQY
v_call: TRBV6-5; clone_size: .; cdr3_aa: ASSPGVEGYT
v_call: TRBV13; clone_size: .; cdr3_aa: ASSLGRPMGQGAPT
v_call: TRBV2; clone_size: .; cdr3_aa: ASSAGQGNWDEQY
v_call: TRBV24-1; clone_size: .; cdr3_aa: ATSETGANTGELF
v_call: TRBV2; clone_size: .; cdr3_aa: ASSGQGGTNGYT
v_call: TRBV9; clone_size: .; cdr3_aa: ASSVVERFSSYNEQF
v_call: TRBV19; clone_size: .; cdr3_aa: ASPQVPTGKKYNEQF
v_call: TRBV19; clone_size: .; cdr3_aa: ASSFGTAGGTEAF
v_call: TRBV25-1; clone_size: .; cdr3_aa: ASSDPGARLARGDTQY
v_call: TRBV3-1/TRBV3-2; clone_size: .; cdr3_aa: ASSTGTGEIYEQY
v_call: TRBV28; clone_size: once; cdr3_aa: ASSLSGTGAEKLF
v_call: TRBV4-2; clone_size: .; cdr3_aa: ASSQDQKGARSYEQY
v_call: TRBV5-1; clone_size: few; cdr3_aa: ASSLALASGGVLNEQF
v_call: TRBV5-1; clone_size: .; cdr3_aa: ASSPGLAGGQDTQY
v_call: TRBV6-4; clone_size: .; cdr3_aa: ASMRPNTGELF
v_call: TRBV7-3; clone_size: .; cdr3_aa: ASSQGTMQY
v_call: TRBV27; clone_size: .; cdr3_aa: ASSLAPDRGIEAF
v_call: TRBV19; clone_size: .; cdr3_aa: ASSIFGQGIEPQH
v_call: TRBV29-1; clone_size: .; cdr3_aa: SVGQGAGEKLF
v_call: TRBV4-3; clone_size: .; cdr3_aa: ASSPGQFGAYEQY
v_call: TRBV10-3; clone_size: .; cdr3_aa: AISDVPLTPYEQY
v_call: TRBV7-2; clone_size: .; cdr3_aa: ASSLDSGNYGYT
v_call: TRBV9; clone_size: .; cdr3_aa: ASSVDRVSEQY